The 13 T cell receptor beta chains below all came from one sample that was sequenced in a study of Ad26.COV2.S vaccination and SARS-CoV-2 variants (dated by TCRdb to the early 2020s). The library was obtained by the immunoSEQ multiplex PCR assay. Entries here come from immuneACCESS through TCRdb and include only in-frame sequences with V and J called. Some clones fail to appear in such tables; in the studies checked, an unresolved V gene covers under half of the shortfall, and the cause of the remainder is unknown. For this sample the table gives some 390,000 clones, of which about 88% were detected only once. The ten largest clones capture around 1.9% of the sample. Read against the paper, the sample's treatment or condition label means: 19 received Ad26.COV2.S at low or high dose, single or two shots; about five received placebo; per-sample allocation not given. For vaccine and placebo recipients, repertoires were sequenced using samples collected on day 63 after the first injection.

Sequences were derived from peripheral blood, sampled in a trial of Ad26.COV2.S vaccine versus placebo. The source of these receptors is a person between 18 and 65 years old who received the Ad26.COV2.S COVID-19 vaccine or a placebo.

The chain has TRBV19 and TRBJ2-6; D not resolved. V lost 6 bases to trimming and J lost 0 bases, with 12 bases between them. The CDR3 runs to 16 residues. Germline V CDR1 and CDR2: LNHDA, SQIVND (reference sequence). This chain's CDR3 is CASRLGSPSGANVLTF. Here the CDR3 DNA reads TGTGCCAGTAGGCTGGGCAGTCCCTCTGGGGCCAACGTCCTGACTTTC.

The chain uses TRBV27 and TRBJ1-4, with TRBD1 identical over 10 bases. This CDR3 spans 15 amino acids. V lost 3 bases and J lost 10; bases outside the gene matches: 8. CDR1 is MNHEY and CDR2 is SMNVEV in the germline V gene (reference sequence). CDR3 coding DNA: TGTGCCAGCAGTTTTGCGGGACAGGGGACCGGAAAACTGTTTTTT. Its protein is CASSFAGQGTGKLFF.

This clone was recorded at least ten times. The chain is built from TRBV7-9 and TRBJ2-6; D gene ambiguous. V was pared by 5 bases and J by 2 bases, with 13 bases between. CDR1 is SEHNR and CDR2 is FQNEAQ in the germline V gene (reference sequence). The CDR3 extends over 16 amino acids. CDR3 residues: CASSQGSLAGANVLTF. The DNA of the CDR3 is TGTGCCAGCAGCCAAGGGTCCTTAGCTGGGGCCAACGTCCTGACTTTC.

The CDR3 DNA is TGCGCCAGCAGCTTAGGGACCAAGGAGCAGTACTTC. Its translation is CASSLGTKEQYF. This chain joins TRBV5-1 and TRBJ2-7; perhaps D is TRBD1 or TRBD2 (5 bases each). Germline CDR1 and CDR2: SGHRS and YFSETQ. Trimming shortened V by 2 bases and J by 7 bases, and 10 bases separated the two germline ends. The CDR3 length is 12 residues. The full variable domain, completed using reference TRBV5-1 and TRBJ2-7, is KAGVTQTPRYLIKTRGQQVTLSCSPISGHRSVSWYQQTPGQGLQFLFEYFSETQRNKGNFPGRFSGRQFSNSRSEMNVSTLELGDSALYLCASSLGTKEQYFGPGTRLTVT.

V usage is TRBV9 and J usage is TRBJ2-2; the D is unclear. The CDR3 runs to 13 residues. Germline V gives CDR1 SGDLS, CDR2 YYNGEE. Trimming took 4 bases from V and 4 from J, leaving 8 bases between them. The CDR3 loop is CASSFEGTGELFF. CDR3 sequence (DNA): TGTGCCAGCAGCTTCGAAGGCACCGGGGAGCTGTTTTTT.

This clone was picked up one time. The chain uses TRBV5-1 and TRBJ2-5, with 7 bases that match TRBD1. Germline CDR1 SGHRS, CDR2 YFSETQ. V dropped 4 bases and J dropped 0; count of bases not matched to a gene: 6. The CDR3 is 15 amino acids. CDR3 nucleotide sequence: TGCGCCAGCAGCGGACCTACAGGGGACCAAGAGACCCAGTACTTC. As protein: CASSGPTGDQETQYF.

The CDR3 is CASSQDPSLIREQYF. The CDR3 coding sequence is TGTGCCAGCAGCCAAGATCCCAGCCTAATCCGCGAGCAGTACTTC. The V and J genes are TRBV14 and TRBJ2-7; no definite D call. CDR1 SGHDN and CDR2 FVKESK come from the germline V gene. Trimming cost V 0 bases and J 6 bases, with 15 bases left between them. The CDR3 is made up of 15 amino acids.

The V gene is TRBV27, the J gene TRBJ1-6, with a tentative D call TRBD1 (6 bases). V dropped 6 bases and J dropped 1 base, with 13 bases sitting between them. The CDR3 spans 16 residues. Germline lookup yields CDR1 MNHEY and CDR2 SMNVEV (reference sequence). The DNA for the CDR3 is TGTGCCAGCAGCCCCGGGGGGGCATCCTATAATTCACCCCTCCACTTT. Translated: CASSPGGASYNSPLHF.

This chain connects TRBV29-1 to TRBJ1-1, with 9 nucleotides matching TRBD1. CDR1 and CDR2 from the germline V gene are SQVTM and ANQGSEA. CDR3 length: 12 residues. Trimming took 6 bases from V and 7 from J; bases not matched to a gene: 6. In nucleotides, the CDR3 is TGCAGCGTCTCCGGGACAGGGATTGAAGCTTTCTTT. It specifies CSVSGTGIEAFF.

The V call is TRBV6-6, the J call TRBJ2-1, with 10 bases aligning to TRBD1. Unmatched junction bases numbered 8, after V lost 10 bases and J lost 8 bases. CDR3 length equals 13 residues. In germline, CDR1 is MNHNY, CDR2 SVGAGI (reference sequence). CDR3 sequence: CATFRGQGYEQFF. The CDR3 nucleotides are TGTGCCACCTTCAGGGGACAGGGGTATGAGCAGTTCTTC.

In this sample, this clone turned up once. The chain joins TRBV11-2 to TRBJ2-1; D may match TRBD1 or TRBD2 (7 bases each). The V gene lost 4 bases and the J gene lost 4 bases, with 14 bases spanning the gap. The CDR3 is 15 residues long. Looked up from germline, CDR1 is SGHAT and CDR2 is FQNNGV. The CDR3 protein is CASSSQGGIYNEQFF. For the CDR3, the DNA is TGTGCCAGCAGCTCCCAGGGGGGGATATACAATGAGCAGTTCTTC.

This chain connects TRBV5-6 to TRBJ2-1, with unresolved D. V dropped 4 bases and J dropped 3 bases, with 17 bases sitting between them. This CDR3 comprises 16 residues. Germline loops: CDR1 SGHDT, CDR2 YYEEEE. The CDR3 protein is CASSRRRGRDYNEQFF. The CDR3 region has the DNA TGTGCCAGCAGCCGCAGGCGCGGAAGAGACTACAATGAGCAGTTCTTC.

The table lists this clone with a count of one. The rearrangement links TRBV7-2 to TRBJ1-4, with D perhaps matching TRBD1 (6 bases). The V gene lost 5 bases and the J gene lost 7 bases, with 17 bases spanning the gap. The CDR3 length is 15 residues. Germline V CDR1 and CDR2: SGHTA, FQGNSA. CDR3 amino acids: CASSQGQTSGEKLFF. For the CDR3, the DNA is TGTGCCAGCAGCCAAGGACAGACCTCTGGTGAAAAACTGTTTTTT.